The rows below give T cell receptor beta chains drawn from one sample of a study of T cells in localized non-small cell lung cancer. Profiled with immunoSEQ multiplex PCR; TCRdb holds only in-frame clones, not every one. The repertoire holds approximately 1,500 clones, approximately 18% seen once, with 10% to 15% in the top ten. This specimen consisted of normal lung tissue next to the tumor, obtained before any cancer treatment. The receptors here all came from a female donor older than 55 with stage II lung adenocarcinoma. CDR3s include the opening cysteine and the closing phenylalanine or tryptophan. The D gene is left open where the match is weak. A clone size is listed for some rows: how often the clone was seen (once, few, many), or a class if it is expanded.

>TRBJ2-5|NA|medium-sized|15|TRBV11-3
CASSLTFGSGETQYF
TGTGCCAGCAGCTTAACGTTTGGTAGCGGAGAGACCCAGTACTTC
>TRBJ1-3|NA|NA|16|TRBV30
CAWSIWGNPSGNTIYF
TGTGCCTGGAGTATCTGGGGAAATCCCTCTGGAAACACCATATATTTT
>TRBJ2-7|NA|NA|13|TRBV6-8
CASSYSPTYEQYF
TGTGCCAGCAGTTACTCACCGACATACGAGCAGTACTTC
>TRBJ1-1|NA|few|15|TRBV23-1
CASSRTPGRDTEAFF
TGCGCCAGCAGTCGGACCCCTGGTCGGGACACTGAAGCTTTCTTT
>TRBJ2-1|TRBD2|once|16|TRBV5-1
CASSLGSSGVWDEQFF
TGCGCCAGCAGCTTGGGTAGTAGCGGGGTTTGGGATGAGCAGTTCTTC
>TRBJ2-1|TRBD2|few|18|TRBV11-3
CASSTHRTSGRARNEQFF
TGTGCCAGCAGCACCCATCGGACTAGCGGGAGGGCCAGGAATGAGCAGTTCTTC
>TRBJ2-1|NA|few|13|TRBV7-2
CASSLATSNEQFF
TGTGCCAGCAGCTTAGCTACTTCCAATGAGCAGTTCTTC
>TRBJ2-2|NA|NA|14|TRBV6-8
CASSSDRNTGELFF
TGTGCCAGCAGTTCGGACAGAAACACCGGGGAGCTGTTTTTT
>TRBJ2-3|NA|NA|13|TRBV10-2
CASSEGLSDTQYF
TGCGCCAGCAGTGAAGGACTCTCAGATACGCAGTATTTT
>TRBJ2-3|TRBD2|NA|17|TRBV29-1
CSVEDLTSVTFTDTQYF
TGCAGCGTTGAAGATTTGACTAGCGTGACCTTTACAGATACGCAGTATTTT
>TRBJ2-7|NA|few|13|TRBV28
CASTPNGVHEQYF
TGTGCCAGCACCCCTAACGGAGTCCACGAGCAGTACTTC
>TRBJ2-2|NA|NA|14|TRBV18
CASSPMTNTGELFF
TGTGCCAGCTCACCAATGACAAACACCGGCGAGCTGTTTTTT
>TRBJ1-3|NA|few|15|TRBV6-8
CASSYGGLQRNTIYF
TGTGCCAGCAGTTACGGCGGCCTTCAGCGAAACACCATATATTTT
>TRBJ2-1|TRBD2|medium-sized|15|TRBV6-8
CAINPAGSSYNEQFF
TGTGCCATCAACCCAGCGGGATCCTCCTACAATGAGCAGTTCTTC
>TRBJ1-2|NA|NA|15|TRBV19
CASSPTGVMDYGYTF
TGTGCCAGTAGTCCAACTGGGGTTATGGACTATGGCTACACCTTC
>TRBJ2-7|NA|few|14|TRBV6-8
CASSSNIRGYEQYF
TGTGCCAGCAGTTCGAACATTAGGGGGTACGAGCAGTACTTC
>TRBJ2-1|TRBD2|NA|16|TRBV15
CATSGERESSYNEQFF
TGTGCCACCAGCGGTGAGCGGGAGAGCTCCTACAATGAGCAGTTCTTC
>TRBJ2-2|TRBD1|NA|15|TRBV29-1
CSVEIAGGSTGELFF
TGCAGCGTTGAGATAGCAGGGGGCTCCACCGGGGAGCTGTTTTTT
>TRBJ2-1|TRBD2|NA|15|TRBV6-8
CASKVAGDLYNEQFF
TGTGCCAGCAAAGTAGCGGGAGATTTATACAATGAGCAGTTCTTC
>TRBJ1-5|TRBD1|medium-sized|15|TRBV6-8
CASSRTGVLSQPQHF
TGTGCCAGCAGTAGAACAGGGGTATTAAGTCAGCCCCAGCATTTT
>TRBJ2-1|TRBD2|NA|16|TRBV11-3
CASSLVAGGPRNEQFF
TGTGCCAGCAGCTTAGTAGCGGGGGGCCCCCGCAATGAGCAGTTCTTC
>TRBJ1-1|NA|few|14|TRBV30
CAWSVRGAGTEAFF
TGTGCCTGGAGTGTACGGGGGGCTGGAACTGAAGCTTTCTTT
>TRBJ2-2|NA|NA|16|TRBV6-8
CASSLGTPGVTGELFF
TGTGCCAGCAGTCTTGGGACCCCAGGGGTGACCGGGGAGCTGTTTTTT